This is a list of T cell receptor beta chains from one sample in a study of human T cells and chemical hapten exposure. TCRdb re-derived calls from the RACE reads in MiXCR, one entry per CDR3 protein. This sample yields around 300,000 distinct CDR3 sequences, of which about 5% are seen a single time; about 8.2% belongs to the top ten. The specimen was whole blood, collected in connection with sensitization to the hapten diphenylcyclopropenone (DPC). These receptor sequences come from a woman aged 18-29 years with alopecia areata. Some clones in this sample may be carry-over from other donors' samples. Both conserved end residues are part of each CDR3. The D gene is left open where the match is weak. The listing skips clone size in some rows; elsewhere it reads once, few, many or a size class.

TRBD1,TRBV7-2,TRBJ2-7,many,TGTGCCAGCAGCTTAGGACAGGGCTTACCCTACGAGCAGTACTTC,CASSLGQGLPYEQYF
TRBD2,TRBV2,TRBJ2-5,many,TGTGCCAGCAGTCGTCCCGGAGCGGGGCAAGAGACCCAGTACTTC,CASSRPGAGQETQYF
NA,TRBV20-1,TRBJ1-1,many,TGCAGTGCCGAAGGACGGGGGAACACTGAAGCTTTCTTT,CSAEGRGNTEAFF
NA,TRBV5-6,TRBJ2-7,many,TGTGCCAGCAGCCACGGGGCCTGGACTTACTACGAGCAGTACTTC,CASSHGAWTYYEQYF
NA,TRBV2,TRBJ1-6,many,TGTGCCAGCGGGACCGACTATAATTCACCCCTCCACTTT,CASGTDYNSPLHF
NA,TRBV5-1,TRBJ1-1,NA,TGCGCCAGCAGCGTGACAGCTTTGAACACTGAAGCTTTCTTT,CASSVTALNTEAFF
NA,TRBV5-1,TRBJ1-5,few,TGCGCCAGCAGCCCCGTGGGGGACAATCAGCCCCAGCATTTT,CASSPVGDNQPQHF
TRBD1,TRBV7-9,TRBJ1-1,many,TGTGCCAGCAGTTTTATGGAGGACAGGGGGAACACTGAAGCTTTCTTT,CASSFMEDRGNTEAFF
NA,TRBV6-2/TRBV6-3,TRBJ2-3,few,TGTGCCAGCAGGCCGGCAGGGGATACAGATACGCAGTATTTT,CASRPAGDTDTQYF
NA,TRBV7-9,TRBJ1-1,many,TGTGCCAGCAGCCCTTCCGGGACTGAAGCTTTCTTT,CASSPSGTEAFF
NA,TRBV5-4,TRBJ2-3,NA,TGTGCCAGCAGCTTAGGACCGGTTTCCTCCACAGATACGCAGTATTTT,CASSLGPVSSTDTQYF
TRBD2,TRBV2,TRBJ2-3,few,TGTGCCAGCAGTGAACTAGCGGGGACTTCATCGGATACGCAGTATTTT,CASSELAGTSSDTQYF
NA,TRBV5-6,TRBJ2-3,many,TGTGCCAGCAGCCGACGAACTAGCACAGATACGCAGTATTTT,CASSRRTSTDTQYF
NA,TRBV7-3,TRBJ2-2,many,TGTGCCAGCAGCCCGCGGGGACAAACCCAAATTCACGGGGAGCTGTTTTTT,CASSPRGQTQIHGELFF
NA,TRBV20-1,TRBJ1-1,NA,TGCAGTGCGACAGCCGCTAATGGGGACACTGAAGCTTTCTTT,CSATAANGDTEAFF
TRBD1,TRBV18,TRBJ2-1,few,TGTGCCAGCTCGCCTTCAGGGGGCCATGAGCAGTTCTTC,CASSPSGGHEQFF
TRBD1,TRBV27,TRBJ2-7,NA,TGTGCCAGCAGTCGGGGACAGGGTATTGGATACGAGCAGTACTTC,CASSRGQGIGYEQYF
TRBD1,TRBV5-1,TRBJ1-5,many,TGCGCCAGCAGCGCCGGGACAGGGGGCCGCAATCAGCCCCAGCATTTT,CASSAGTGGRNQPQHF
NA,TRBV12-3/TRBV12-4,TRBJ1-2,many,TGTGCCAGCAGCCTCATCGGGGGAGGTGGCTACACCTTC,CASSLIGGGGYTF
NA,TRBV12-3/TRBV12-4,TRBJ1-1,NA,TGTGCCAGCACCAAGGGACCCAGGGAAGCTTTCTTT,CASTKGPREAFF
NA,TRBV4-2,TRBJ2-2,many,TGTGCCAGCAGCCAGGGTTCAGGGGCCGGGGAGCTGTTTTTT,CASSQGSGAGELFF
NA,TRBV12-5,TRBJ2-5,many,TGTGCTAGTGGTTTGCTTTCTGGGACGGAGACCCAGTACTTC,CASGLLSGTETQYF
NA,TRBV6-5,TRBJ1-1,many,TGTGCCAGCTCCCCCCGCGCGAATACTGAAGCTTTCTTT,CASSPRANTEAFF
TRBD1,TRBV20-1,TRBJ1-1,NA,TGCAGTGCTAGGACAGGGGCCACCTCGGCCGCTGAAGCTTTCTTT,CSARTGATSAAEAFF
NA,TRBV12-3/TRBV12-4,TRBJ1-3,many,TGTGCCAGCAGTCTGGGGGGTCCTGGAAACACCATATATTTT,CASSLGGPGNTIYF
NA,TRBV2,TRBJ2-3,NA,TGTGCCAGCAGCGCAGGGGTAGATACGCAGTATTTT,CASSAGVDTQYF
TRBD1,TRBV27,TRBJ1-1,many,TGTGCCAGCAGTCAACAGGGGGCCCACACTGAAGCTTTCTTT,CASSQQGAHTEAFF
TRBD1,TRBV28,TRBJ2-3,many,TGTGCCAGCAGCGGGGACAGGGACACAGATACGCAGTATTTT,CASSGDRDTDTQYF
NA,TRBV6-1,TRBJ2-3,many,TGTGCCAGCAGTGAATTTAGAGGGATCAGCACAGATACGCAGTATTTT,CASSEFRGISTDTQYF
TRBD1,TRBV18,TRBJ1-2,many,TGTGCCAGCTCACCGGGGACAGCAGGCTATGGCTACACCTTC,CASSPGTAGYGYTF
NA,TRBV12-3/TRBV12-4,TRBJ1-2,NA,TGTGCCAGCAGTTTAGCGGACTGGGGGAATGGCTACACCTTC,CASSLADWGNGYTF
NA,TRBV28,TRBJ2-7,NA,TGTGCCAGCAATGTACCGGGACGGAGCTACCACGAGCAGTACTTC,CASNVPGRSYHEQYF
NA,TRBV12-3/TRBV12-4,TRBJ2-1,NA,TGTGCCAGCAGAGATACAGGAAACTCCTACAATGAGCAGTTCTTC,CASRDTGNSYNEQFF
NA,TRBV5-4,TRBJ2-2,NA,TGTGCCAGCAGTCAAGGCGGGGTCGACACCGGGGAGCTGTTTTTT,CASSQGGVDTGELFF
TRBD1,TRBV4-2,TRBJ1-5,NA,TGTGCCAGCAGCCGGGAAGGACAGGGTAGCGATCAGCCCCAGCATTTT,CASSREGQGSDQPQHF
NA,TRBV6-6,TRBJ2-3,many,TGTGCCAGCAGTTACTCGAGCCCAGATACGCAGTATTTT,CASSYSSPDTQYF
NA,TRBV11-2,TRBJ2-1,NA,TGTGCCAGCAGCTTAGATACTCGAGGTGAGCAGTTCTTC,CASSLDTRGEQFF
TRBD1,TRBV27,TRBJ1-6,NA,TGTGCCAGCAGCTCGTGGACAGGGGTGGGTTCACCCCTCCACTTT,CASSSWTGVGSPLHF
NA,TRBV13,TRBJ1-3,many,TGTGCCAGCAGCTTAGGCCCTTCTCGGGGGGAAGGAAACACCATATATTTT,CASSLGPSRGEGNTIYF
NA,TRBV7-9,TRBJ1-1,many,TGTGCCAGCAGCTTAGCGGAAGTCTCTGAAGCTTTCTTT,CASSLAEVSEAFF
TRBD1,TRBV6-2/TRBV6-3,TRBJ2-7,many,TGTGCCAGCAGCCAAACAGGGGTCGAGCAGTACTTC,CASSQTGVEQYF
NA,TRBV7-9,TRBJ2-3,many,TGTGCCAGCGAGAGGAGCACAGATACGCAGTATTTT,CASERSTDTQYF
TRBD2,TRBV20-1,TRBJ2-5,NA,TGCAGTGCTAGAGATTTCGCGGGGGTCCAAGAGACCCAGTACTTC,CSARDFAGVQETQYF
TRBD1,TRBV9,TRBJ1-2,many,TGTGCCAGCAGCTCACAGGGGGCCTATGGCTACACCTTC,CASSSQGAYGYTF
NA,TRBV5-1,TRBJ2-3,many,TGCGCCAGCAGCTCTGGAGAAACAGATACGCAGTATTTT,CASSSGETDTQYF
TRBD1,TRBV29-1,TRBJ1-2,NA,TGCAGCGTTCTTCCGGGACAGTCGTATGGCTACACCTTC,CSVLPGQSYGYTF